The clone carrying this TCR beta chain showed up just a few times. Its antigen is not known. Alongside a J-beta primer mix, a sample-barcoded 5' primer served in a second PCR lasting 7 to 11 cycles. Tags on each cDNA molecule came from a template-switch adaptor with 12 random nucleotides. Paired-end reads containing CDR3 totaled no fewer than 2.5 million for each sample. MiXCR was run by TCRdb on the 5' RACE reads, yielding one entry per CDR3 protein. This repertoire shows 1.6 million or so distinct CDR3 sequences, roughly 30% found once; its top ten account for 11%. There were healthy Caucasian individuals from Russia, aged roughly 6 to 90, serving as donors. The data were taken from a study of blood T cells in healthy people across ages. Germline loops: CDR1 DFQATT, CDR2 SNEGSKA (reference sequence). V was clipped by 3 bases and J by 0 bases, with 17 bases between them. The CDR3 length is 16 residues.

Study-wide findings and caveats: Unsorted PBMC input precluded a conclusive naive versus antigen-experienced comparison.

The sequence was obtained from a woman under 40 in good health. This rearrangement joins TRBV20-1 to TRBJ1-1; weak D call: TRBD1 (5 bases). Input material: blood. The CDR3 DNA is TGCAGTGCTAGCTCCTCCCTATTCAGGGTGAACACTGAAGCTTTCTTT. Amino acid sequence: CSASSSLFRVNTEAFF.